The sequence of this TCR beta chain was determined in a study of molecular identifiers for immune sequencing clone quantification. TCRdb redid the calling of the PCR reads with MiXCR, one entry per CDR3 protein. The data show about 500,000 distinct CDR3 sequences, about 25% seen once. The CDR3 runs 13 residues. The germline gives CDR1 SGHVS, CDR2 FNYEAQ. Between the trimmed V and J ends, which lost 6 bases and 6 bases, there was a span of 13 bases. Findings and caveats of the study: It was shown that clones above 20 RNA copies held over 98% of effector molecules, but under 1% in naive cells.

This clonotype was detected a few times. Its target is unknown. The clonotype comes from a human donor in good health. Some libraries in this study had Jurkat cell RNA spiked in. Sequencing input: naive CD8+ T cells from blood, with Jurkat cell RNA spiked in. The sample's subset: FACS-sorted CD8+CD4-CCR7+CD45RA+ naive T cells. V and J are TRBV7-6 and TRBJ2-3, with a possible D match to TRBD2 (6 bases). The CDR3 region has the DNA TGTGCCAGCAGGGGGTACGGGGGTGATACGCAGTATTTT. Protein: CASRGYGGDTQYF.